This record looks at one T cell receptor beta chain sequence and its context. The germline V and J ends were trimmed by 0 bases and 6 bases, with 9 bases remaining between them. Per the germline V gene, CDR1 is PRHDT and CDR2 is FYEKMQ (reference sequence). The CDR3 consists of 14 residues. This sample is part of a study of blood T cell repertoires in COVID-19. The wider study: Whether acute or convalescent, the COVID-19 samples came from the United States, Italy and Spain. The cDNA or gDNA used as material had been derived from T cells, B-cell-depleted T cells, or PBMCs.

Profiling relied on immunoSEQ multiplex PCR, and the TCRdb table lists in-frame clones only, not all of them. The sample records roughly 120,000 clones, around nine tenths being singletons. This sequence originates from a woman aged 50 to 60 with active or convalescent COVID-19. The sequencing input was peripheral blood. V usage is TRBV13 and J usage is TRBJ2-1, with D unclear. CDR3: CASSLGAASNEQFF. CDR3 sequence (DNA): TGTGCCAGCAGCTTAGGGGCAGCGTCCAATGAGCAGTTCTTC.